Listed here are 2 T cell receptor beta chains from one sample, sequenced in a study of cytomegalovirus exposure and HLA in healthy donors. PCR primers comprised 60 Vbeta and 13 Jbeta primers. The repertoire was sequenced with immunoSEQ multiplex PCR; TCRdb's copy has only in-frame clones and lacks some. This sample has 150,000 to 200,000 clones; around four fifths occur once, and the top ten carry 9.7%. Sequencing used PBMCs. The receptors stem from a man between 18 and 35 years old in good health and CMV-seropositive.

J is TRBJ2-7 and V is TRBV11-2, with D possibly TRBD1 on 5 matching bases. CDR3 length: 14 residues. The ends were cut back, 5 bases at V and 3 bases at J, with 14 bases in the middle. Germline CDR1 and CDR2: SGHAT and FQNNGV. CDR3 bases: TGTGCCAGCAGCGTAGGGGTGGGCCGCTACGAGCAGTACTTC. It translates to CASSVGVGRYEQYF.

The chain couples TRBV14 to TRBJ2-5; no clear D. In germline, CDR1 is SGHDN, CDR2 FVKESK. This CDR3 comprises 15 residues. Between the trimmed V and J ends, which lost 4 bases and 1 base, there was a span of 13 bases. CDR3 residues: CASSLLDIPQETQYF. The CDR3 DNA reads as TGTGCCAGCAGCCTCCTTGACATACCCCAAGAGACCCAGTACTTC.